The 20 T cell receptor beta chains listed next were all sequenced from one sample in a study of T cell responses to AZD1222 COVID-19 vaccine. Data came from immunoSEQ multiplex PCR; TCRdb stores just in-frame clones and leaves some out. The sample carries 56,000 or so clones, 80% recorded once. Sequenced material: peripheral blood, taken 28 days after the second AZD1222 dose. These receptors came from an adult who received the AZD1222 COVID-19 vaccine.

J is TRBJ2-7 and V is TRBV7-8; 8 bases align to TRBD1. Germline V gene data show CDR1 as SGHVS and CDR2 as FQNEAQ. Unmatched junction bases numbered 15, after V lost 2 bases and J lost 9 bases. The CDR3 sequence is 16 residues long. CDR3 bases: TGTGCCAGCAGCTTATACGGACAGGGTGAATTAAGCGGGCAGTACGTC. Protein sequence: CASSLYGQGELSGQYV.

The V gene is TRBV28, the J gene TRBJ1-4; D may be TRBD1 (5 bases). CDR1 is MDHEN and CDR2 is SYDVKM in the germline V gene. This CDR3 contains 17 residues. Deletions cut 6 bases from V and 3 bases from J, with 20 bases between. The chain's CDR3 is CASRSTGTFMANEKLFF. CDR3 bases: TGTGCCAGCAGATCAACCGGGACCTTCATGGCTAATGAAAAACTGTTTTTT.

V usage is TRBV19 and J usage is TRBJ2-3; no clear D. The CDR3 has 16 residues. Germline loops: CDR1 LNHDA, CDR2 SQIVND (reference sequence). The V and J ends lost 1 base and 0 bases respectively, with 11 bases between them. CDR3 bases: TGTGCCAGTAGTATAGGAAACTGGGCGAGCACAGATACGCAGTATTTT. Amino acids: CASSIGNWASTDTQYF.

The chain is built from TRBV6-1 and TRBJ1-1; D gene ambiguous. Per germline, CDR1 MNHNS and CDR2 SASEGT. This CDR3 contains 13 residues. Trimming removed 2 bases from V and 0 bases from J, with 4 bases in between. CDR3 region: CASSERLNTEAFF. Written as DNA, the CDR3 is TGTGCCAGCAGTGAACGACTGAACACTGAAGCTTTCTTT.

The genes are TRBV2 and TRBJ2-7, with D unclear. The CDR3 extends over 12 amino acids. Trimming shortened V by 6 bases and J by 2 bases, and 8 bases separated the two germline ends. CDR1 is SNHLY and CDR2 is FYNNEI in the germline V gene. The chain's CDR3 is CASSLRTYEQYF. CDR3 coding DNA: TGTGCCAGCAGCCTCCGAACCTACGAGCAGTACTTC.

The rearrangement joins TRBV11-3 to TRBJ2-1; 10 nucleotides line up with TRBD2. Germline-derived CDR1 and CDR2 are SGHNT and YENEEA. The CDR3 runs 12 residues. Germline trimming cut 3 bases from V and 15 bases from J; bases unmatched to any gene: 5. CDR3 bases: TGTGCCAGCAGCTTTAGCGGGGGGCCCCTGTTCTTC. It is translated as CASSFSGGPLFF.

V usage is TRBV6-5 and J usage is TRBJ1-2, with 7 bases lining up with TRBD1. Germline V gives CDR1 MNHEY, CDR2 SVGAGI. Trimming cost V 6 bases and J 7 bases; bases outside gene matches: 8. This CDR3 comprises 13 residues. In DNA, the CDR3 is TGTGCCAGCAGCCCCGACAGGGCAGGTGGCTACACCTTC. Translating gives CASSPDRAGGYTF.

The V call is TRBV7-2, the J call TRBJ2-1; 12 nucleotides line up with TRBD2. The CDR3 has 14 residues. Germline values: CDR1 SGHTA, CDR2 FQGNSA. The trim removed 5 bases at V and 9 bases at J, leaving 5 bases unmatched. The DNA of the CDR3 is TGTGCCAGCAGCGGTGGACTAGCGGGACTTGAGCAGTTCTTC. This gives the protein CASSGGLAGLEQFF.

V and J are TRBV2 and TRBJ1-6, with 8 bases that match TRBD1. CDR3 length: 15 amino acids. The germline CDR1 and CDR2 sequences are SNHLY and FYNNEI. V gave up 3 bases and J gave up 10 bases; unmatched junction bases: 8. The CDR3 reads CASSEQGARQSPLHF. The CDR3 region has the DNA TGTGCCAGCAGTGAGCAGGGGGCGAGACAATCACCCCTCCACTTT. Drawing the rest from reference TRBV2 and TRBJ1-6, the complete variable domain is EPEVTQTPSHQVTQMGQEVILRCVPISNHLYFYWYRQILGQKVEFLVSFYNNEISEKSEIFDDQFSVERPDGSNFTLKIRSTKLEDSAMYFCASSEQGARQSPLHFGNGTRLTVT.

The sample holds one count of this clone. CDR3 loop: CASSSRTGGYEQYF. The CDR3 bases are TGTGCCAGCAGCAGCCGGACAGGGGGGTACGAGCAGTACTTC. V gene TRBV7-8 combines with J gene TRBJ2-7; 10 bases are shared with TRBD1. The germline V gene encodes CDR1 SGHVS and CDR2 FQNEAQ. The CDR3 totals 14 residues. Germline trimming cut 5 bases from V and 4 bases from J; bases unmatched to any gene: 5.

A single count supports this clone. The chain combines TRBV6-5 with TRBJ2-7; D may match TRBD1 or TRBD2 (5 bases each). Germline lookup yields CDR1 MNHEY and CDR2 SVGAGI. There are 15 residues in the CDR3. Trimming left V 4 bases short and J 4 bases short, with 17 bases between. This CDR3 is CASSFQSGTHYEQYF. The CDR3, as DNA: TGTGCCAGCAGTTTCCAATCCGGGACCCATTACGAGCAGTACTTC.

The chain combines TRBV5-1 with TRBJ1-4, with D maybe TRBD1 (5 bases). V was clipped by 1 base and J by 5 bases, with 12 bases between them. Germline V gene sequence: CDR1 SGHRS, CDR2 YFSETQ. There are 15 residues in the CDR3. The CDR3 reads CASSLLGDGNEKLFF. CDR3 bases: TGCGCCAGCAGCTTGTTGGGGGACGGAAATGAAAAACTGTTTTTT.

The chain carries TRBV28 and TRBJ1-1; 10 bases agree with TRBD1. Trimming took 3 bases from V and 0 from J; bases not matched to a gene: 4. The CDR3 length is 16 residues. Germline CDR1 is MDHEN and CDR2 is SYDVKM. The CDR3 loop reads CASSLDRGAMNTEAFF. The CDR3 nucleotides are TGTGCCAGCAGTTTGGACAGGGGGGCCATGAACACTGAAGCTTTCTTT.

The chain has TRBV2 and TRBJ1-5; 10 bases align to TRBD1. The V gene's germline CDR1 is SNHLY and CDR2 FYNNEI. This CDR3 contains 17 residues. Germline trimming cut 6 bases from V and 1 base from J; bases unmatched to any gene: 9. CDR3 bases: TGTGCCAGCAGAGGGACAGGGGCCGTCCTAAGCAATCAGCCCCAGCATTTT. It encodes CASRGTGAVLSNQPQHF.

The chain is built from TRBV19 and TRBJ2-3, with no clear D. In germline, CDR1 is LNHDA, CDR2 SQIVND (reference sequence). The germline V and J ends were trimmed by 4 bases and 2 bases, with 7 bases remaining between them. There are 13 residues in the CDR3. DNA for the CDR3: TGTGCCAGTAGTAAGGCAGACACAGATACGCAGTATTTT. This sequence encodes CASSKADTDTQYF.

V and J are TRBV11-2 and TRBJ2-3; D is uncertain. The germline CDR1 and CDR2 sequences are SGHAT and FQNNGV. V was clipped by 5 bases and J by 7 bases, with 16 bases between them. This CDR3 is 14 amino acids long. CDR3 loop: CASSLRRLKYTQYF. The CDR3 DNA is TGTGCCAGCAGCCTCCGACGACTGAAATATACGCAGTATTTT.

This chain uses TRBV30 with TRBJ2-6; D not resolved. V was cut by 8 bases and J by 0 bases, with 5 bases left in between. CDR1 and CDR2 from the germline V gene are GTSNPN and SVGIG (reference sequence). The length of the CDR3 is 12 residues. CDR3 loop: CARSSGANVLTF. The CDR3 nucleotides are TGTGCCCGTAGCTCTGGGGCCAACGTCCTGACTTTC.

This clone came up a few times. The CDR3 reads CASSSAGLQETQYF. Here the CDR3 DNA reads TGTGCCAGCAGCTCTGCCGGGCTACAAGAGACCCAGTACTTC. The V call is TRBV11-2, the J call TRBJ2-5; the D is unclear. The CDR3 consists of 14 residues. CDR1 SGHAT and CDR2 FQNNGV come from the germline V gene. Trimming removed 4 bases at V and 2 bases at J, with 11 bases between.

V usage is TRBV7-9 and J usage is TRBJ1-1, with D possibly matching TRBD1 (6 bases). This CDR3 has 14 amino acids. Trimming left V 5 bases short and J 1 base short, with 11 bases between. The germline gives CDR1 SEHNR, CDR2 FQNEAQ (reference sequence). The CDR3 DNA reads TGTGCCAGCAGCCCCGGGACACCGAACACTGAAGCTTTCTTT. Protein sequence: CASSPGTPNTEAFF.

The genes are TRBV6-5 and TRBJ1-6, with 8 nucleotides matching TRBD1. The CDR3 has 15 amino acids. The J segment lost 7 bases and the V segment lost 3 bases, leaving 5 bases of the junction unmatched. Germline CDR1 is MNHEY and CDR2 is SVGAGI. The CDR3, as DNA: TGTGCCAGCAGTTATATCCAGGGGGCGAATTCACCCCTCCACTTT. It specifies CASSYIQGANSPLHF.